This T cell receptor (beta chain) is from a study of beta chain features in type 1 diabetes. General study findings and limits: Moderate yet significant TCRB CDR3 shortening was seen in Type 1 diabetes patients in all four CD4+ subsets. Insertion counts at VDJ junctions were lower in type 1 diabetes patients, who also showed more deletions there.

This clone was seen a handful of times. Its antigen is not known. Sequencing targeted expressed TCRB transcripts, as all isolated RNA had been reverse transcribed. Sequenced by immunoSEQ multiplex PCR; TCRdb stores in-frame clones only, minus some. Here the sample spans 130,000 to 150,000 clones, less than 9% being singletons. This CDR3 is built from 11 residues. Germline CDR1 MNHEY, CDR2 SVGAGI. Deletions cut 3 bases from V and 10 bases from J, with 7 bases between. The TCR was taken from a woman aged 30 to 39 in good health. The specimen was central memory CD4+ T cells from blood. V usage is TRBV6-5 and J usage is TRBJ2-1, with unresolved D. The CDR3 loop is CASSYEREQFF. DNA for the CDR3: TGTGCCAGCAGTTATGAGAGGGAGCAGTTCTTC.